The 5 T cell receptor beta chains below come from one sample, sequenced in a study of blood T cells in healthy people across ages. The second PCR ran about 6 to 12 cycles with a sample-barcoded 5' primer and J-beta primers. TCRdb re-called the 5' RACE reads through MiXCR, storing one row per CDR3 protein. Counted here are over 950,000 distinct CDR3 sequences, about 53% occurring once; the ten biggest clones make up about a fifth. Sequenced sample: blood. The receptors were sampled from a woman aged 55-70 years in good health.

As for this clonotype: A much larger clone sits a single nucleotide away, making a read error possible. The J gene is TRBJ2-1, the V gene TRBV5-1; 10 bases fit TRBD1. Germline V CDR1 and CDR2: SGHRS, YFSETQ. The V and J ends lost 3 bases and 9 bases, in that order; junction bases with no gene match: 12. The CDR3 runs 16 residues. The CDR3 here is CASSSQRDRGESEQFF. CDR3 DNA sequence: TGCGCCAGCAGCTCACAGCGGGACAGGGGAGAGAGTGAGCAGTTCTTC.

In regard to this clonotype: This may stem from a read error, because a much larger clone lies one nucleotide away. The CDR3 DNA sequence: TGTGCCAGCAGCGTCCAGGACAGGGGTAACAATGGGCAGTTCTTC. Translating gives CASSVQDRGNNGQFF. V gene TRBV9 combines with J gene TRBJ2-1; 9 positions match TRBD1. CDR1 is SGDLS, CDR2 YYNGEE, per germline. This CDR3 contains 15 residues.

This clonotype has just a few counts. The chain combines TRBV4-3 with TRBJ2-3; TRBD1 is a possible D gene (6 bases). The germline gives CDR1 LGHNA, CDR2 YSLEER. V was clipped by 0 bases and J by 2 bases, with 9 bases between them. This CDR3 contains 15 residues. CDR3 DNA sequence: TGCGCCAGCAGCCAAGAACAGGGACACACAGATACGCAGTATTTT. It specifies CASSQEQGHTDTQYF.

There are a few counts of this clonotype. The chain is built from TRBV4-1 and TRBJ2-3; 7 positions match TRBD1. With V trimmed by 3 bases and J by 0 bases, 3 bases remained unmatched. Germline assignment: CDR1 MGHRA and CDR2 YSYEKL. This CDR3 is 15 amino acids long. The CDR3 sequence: CASSQRTGSTDTQYF. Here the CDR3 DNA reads TGCGCCAGCAGCCAGAGGACAGGAAGCACAGATACGCAGTATTTT.

The CDR3 protein is CASSPPSYTQYF. The CDR3 DNA reads TGCGCCAGCAGCCCTCCCAGTTATACGCAGTATTTT. V usage is TRBV5-1 and J usage is TRBJ2-3; unclear D gene. The CDR3 extends over 12 amino acids. Germline assignment: CDR1 SGHRS and CDR2 YFSETQ. The V and J ends lost 4 bases and 7 bases respectively, with 10 bases between them. The variable domain in full, completed from reference TRBV5-1 and TRBJ2-3, reads KAGVTQTPRYLIKTRGQQVTLSCSPISGHRSVSWYQQTPGQGLQFLFEYFSETQRNKGNFPGRFSGRQFSNSRSEMNVSTLELGDSALYLCASSPPSYTQYFGPGTRLTVL.